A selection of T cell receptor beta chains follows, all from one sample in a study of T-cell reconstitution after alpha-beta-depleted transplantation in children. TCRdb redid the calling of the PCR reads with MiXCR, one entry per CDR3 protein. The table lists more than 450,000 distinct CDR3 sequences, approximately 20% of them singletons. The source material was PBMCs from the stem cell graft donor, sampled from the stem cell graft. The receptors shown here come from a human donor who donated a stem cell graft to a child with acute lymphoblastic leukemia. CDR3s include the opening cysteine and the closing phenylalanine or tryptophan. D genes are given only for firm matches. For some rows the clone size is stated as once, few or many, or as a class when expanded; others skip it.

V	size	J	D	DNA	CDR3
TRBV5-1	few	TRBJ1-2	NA	TGCGCCAGCAGCCAATCACCGGGGGGCGACGGTGGCTACACCTTC	CASSQSPGGDGGYTF
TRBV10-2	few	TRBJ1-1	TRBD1	TGCGCCAGCAGGGGGCAGGGGGCTAGTCGGAACACTGAAGCTTTCTTT	CASRGQGASRNTEAFF
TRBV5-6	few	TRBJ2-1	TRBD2	TGTGCCAGCAGCTCCGGACTAGCGGAGAACAATGAGCAGTTCTTC	CASSSGLAENNEQFF
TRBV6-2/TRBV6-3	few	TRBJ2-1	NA	TGTGCCAGCAGTTACTCGGCTAGGCGTTACAATGAGCAGTTCTTC	CASSYSARRYNEQFF
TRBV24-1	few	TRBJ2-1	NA	TGTGCCATCGGGACGGTACTTGGAGATGAGCAGTTCTTC	CAIGTVLGDEQFF
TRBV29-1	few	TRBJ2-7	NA	TGCAGCGTTGCTTGGGACGTCTCCTACGAGCAGTACTTC	CSVAWDVSYEQYF
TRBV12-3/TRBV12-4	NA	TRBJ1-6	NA	TGTGCCAGCAGTTATCAGCGGAGCTCCTATAATTCACCCCTCCACTTT	CASSYQRSSYNSPLHF
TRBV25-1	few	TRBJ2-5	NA	TGTGCCAGCAGTGAAAGGACCCCCTCGGGGACAGAGACCCAGTACTTC	CASSERTPSGTETQYF
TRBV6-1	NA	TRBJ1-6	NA	TGTGCCTCCAGAGACAGCGGGTCACCCCTCCACTTT	CASRDSGSPLHF
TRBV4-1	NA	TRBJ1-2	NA	TGCGCCAGCAGCCAAGCTCGCACGAACTATGGCTACACCTTC	CASSQARTNYGYTF
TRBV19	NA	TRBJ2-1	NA	TGTGCCAGTAGTTTGCTAGCGAGGAACAATGAGCAGTTCTTC	CASSLLARNNEQFF
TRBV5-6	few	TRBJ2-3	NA	TGTGCCAGCAGCTTGCGGGTAGCGGATACGCAGTATTTT	CASSLRVADTQYF
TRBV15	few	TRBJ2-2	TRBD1	TGTGCCACCAGCACGGACAGGGGTAACACCGGGGAGCTGTTTTTT	CATSTDRGNTGELFF
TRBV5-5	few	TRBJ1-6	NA	TGTGCCAGCAGCTTGAGAGCGGCGTGGAATTCACCCCTCCACTTT	CASSLRAAWNSPLHF
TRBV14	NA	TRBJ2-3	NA	TGTGCCAGCAGCCAAGAAGGTCGGCTAGCGACAGATACGCAGTATTTC	CASSQEGRLATDTQYF